This T cell receptor (beta chain) was captured by sequencing in a study of cytomegalovirus exposure and HLA in healthy donors. Study summary: The use of the same platform for the 90 to 150 validation repertoires and the roughly 680 first-cohort repertoires was reported by a later analysis.

Study findings and constraints: High specificity and sensitivity for cytomegalovirus status were reported for the classifier.

The CDR3 contains 14 residues. Germline CDR1 and CDR2: MGHDK and SYGVNS. The V gene lost 8 bases and the J gene lost 5 bases, with 17 bases spanning the gap. The donors formed part of the roughly 120-subject validation cohort, distinct from the roughly 700-subject first cohort. Sequenced by immunoSEQ multiplex PCR; TCRdb stores in-frame clones only, minus some. The table includes 150,000 or so clones, 86% detected once. In the case of this clone: Its target is unknown.

The sequenced sample was PBMCs. The sequence came from a man aged 18-30 years in good health and CMV-seropositive. The V call is TRBV25-1, the J call TRBJ2-3; tentatively, D is TRBD1 (6 bases). The CDR3 spells CASWDTRSGDTQYF. In DNA form, the CDR3 reads TGTGCCAGCTGGGACACCCGATCCGGAGATACGCAGTATTTT. The full variable domain, in which reference TRBV25-1 and TRBJ2-3 provide the parts outside the CDR3, is EADIYQTPRYLVIGTGKKITLECSQTMGHDKMYWYQQDPGMELHLIHYSYGVNSTEKGDLSSESTVSRIRTEHFPLTLESARPSHTSQYLCASWDTRSGDTQYFGPGTRLTVL.